Shown below are 15 T cell receptor beta chains from a single sample sequenced in a study of CD8+CD57+ T cells in acquired aplastic anemia. Both TCR beta VDJ combination and CDR3 sequence profiling were carried out. Genomic DNA was the template for this profiling. TCRdb ran MiXCR on the reads and lists one entry per CDR3 protein. The repertoire holds 200,000 or so distinct CDR3 sequences, with less than 65% as singletons. Sequencing used sorted CD4+, CD8+, or CD8+CD57+ T cells (not recorded which) from PBMCs. These receptors were obtained from a human donor with severe aplastic anemia or a healthy control (not recorded which).

This clonotype was seen ten or more times. The rearrangement joins TRBV6-5 to TRBJ2-1; TRBD1 aligns across 10 bases. Germline CDR1 MNHEY, CDR2 SVGAGI. This CDR3 spans 15 amino acids. V shed 4 bases and J 2 bases; nucleotides not matched to a gene: 2. The CDR3 nucleotides are TGTGCCAGCAGTTTGGGACAGGGGACCTACAATGAGCAGTTCTTC. Encoded protein: CASSLGQGTYNEQFF.

The chain couples TRBV7-2 to TRBJ2-1; 9 nucleotides line up with TRBD1. Germline assignment: CDR1 SGHTA and CDR2 FQGNSA. V trimming: 7 bases; J trimming: 6 bases; junction bases outside the gene matches: 10. The CDR3 covers 15 residues. CDR3 region: CASNLMGQGANEQFF. Here the CDR3 DNA reads TGTGCCAGCAACCTAATGGGACAGGGCGCCAATGAGCAGTTCTTC. The complete variable domain, with remaining parts taken from reference TRBV7-2 and TRBJ2-1, reads GAGVSQSPSNKVTEKGKDVELRCDPISGHTALYWYRQSLGQGLEFLIYFQGNSAPDKSGLPSDRFSAERTGGSVSTLTIQRTQQEDSAVYLCASNLMGQGANEQFFGPGTRLTVL.

This rearrangement joins TRBV11-1 to TRBJ2-2; D perhaps matches TRBD2 (6 bases). V gave up 8 bases and J gave up 0 bases, with 13 bases separating them. Germline CDR1 SGHAT, CDR2 FQDESV (reference sequence). This CDR3 comprises 15 residues. CDR3 sequence: CASYGRGTNTGELFF. The CDR3 coding sequence is TGTGCCAGCTATGGACGCGGGACGAACACCGGGGAGCTGTTTTTT.

This clonotype was counted ten times or more. V gene TRBV20-1 combines with J gene TRBJ1-4; D might be TRBD1 (5 bases). Germline values: CDR1 DFQATT, CDR2 SNEGSKA (reference sequence). The CDR3 sequence is 11 residues long. The V end lost 2 bases, the J end lost 8 bases, and 6 bases lay between the germline ends. The CDR3 DNA sequence: TGCAGTGCTAGATGGGGCGAAAAACTGTTTTTT. Amino acid sequence: CSARWGEKLFF.

The table lists this clonotype with a count of one. The genes are TRBV20-1 and TRBJ2-7; D perhaps matches TRBD1 (6 bases). Germline CDR1 DFQATT, CDR2 SNEGSKA (reference sequence). The CDR3 has 14 amino acids. The V end lost 0 bases, the J end lost 1 base, and 10 bases lay between the germline ends. CDR3 amino acids: CSARDLDRSYEQYF. DNA of the CDR3: TGCAGTGCTAGAGATCTGGACAGATCCTACGAGCAGTACTTC.

This clonotype came up once. A junction boundary mismatches the germline segment, possibly from a read error. The CDR3 sequence: CASSLPRQGLTF. For the CDR3, the DNA is TGTGCCAGCAGCTTACCAAGGCAGGGCCTCACGTTC. The V and J genes are TRBV7-9 and TRBJ2-7, with D perhaps matching TRBD1 (5 bases). The germline V gene encodes CDR1 SEHNR and CDR2 FQNEAQ (reference sequence). The CDR3 contains 12 residues.

The chain is built from TRBV19 and TRBJ2-3; 8 bases line up with TRBD2. There are 15 residues in the CDR3. V was pared by 9 bases and J by 5 bases, with 13 bases of the junction left unmatched. Germline CDR1 LNHDA, CDR2 SQIVND (reference sequence). CDR3 sequence: CARSASGRKVDTQYF. The CDR3 DNA follows: TGTGCCAGAAGCGCTAGCGGGCGGAAGGTAGATACGCAGTATTTT. Full variable domain (remainder filled in from reference TRBV19 and TRBJ2-3): DGGITQSPKYLFRKEGQNVTLSCEQNLNHDAMYWYRQDPGQGLRLIYYSQIVNDFQKGDIAEGYSVSREKKESFPLTVTSAQKNPTAFYLCARSASGRKVDTQYFGPGTRLTVL.

This clonotype was observed at least ten times. The junction departs from germline at one end; a sequencing error may be responsible. The V call is TRBV7-7, the J call TRBJ2-2; D is unresolved. This CDR3 spans 13 amino acids. CDR1 is SSHAT, CDR2 FNYEAQ, per germline (reference sequence). In DNA, the CDR3 is TGTGCTAGCAGCTTAGACCTGGCGGGGGAGCTGTTTTTT. This translates into CASSLDLAGELFF. Drawing the rest from reference TRBV7-7 and TRBJ2-2, the complete variable domain is GAGVSQSPRYKVTKRGQDVTLRCDPISSHATLYWYQQALGQGPEFLTYFNYEAQPDKSGLPSDRFSAERPEGSISTLTIQRTEQRDSAMYRCASSLDLAGELFFGEGSRLTVL.

This clonotype was seen ten or more times. This chain connects TRBV7-3 to TRBJ2-1; D tentatively fits TRBD1 or TRBD2 (5 bases each). Germline V gives CDR1 SGHTA, CDR2 FQGTGA. V shed 2 bases and J shed 0 bases, with 11 bases lying between them. The CDR3 extends over 16 amino acids. CDR3 nucleotide sequence: TGTGCCAGCAGCTTATGGGGGAAGAGCTCCTACAATGAGCAGTTCTTC. This translates into CASSLWGKSSYNEQFF.

J is TRBJ2-6 and V is TRBV12-5; 11 nucleotides align to TRBD1. The V gene's germline CDR1 is LGHNT and CDR2 FRNRAP. CDR3 size: 17 residues. After removal of 7 bases from V and 2 bases from J, the junction contained 7 bases not matched to a gene. The CDR3 is CASAPWGQGAGANVLTF. The CDR3 nucleotides read TGTGCTAGTGCTCCCTGGGGACAGGGGGCTGGGGCCAACGTCCTGACTTTC.

The rearrangement joins TRBV20-1 to TRBJ1-4, with D perhaps TRBD1 (6 bases). CDR1 and CDR2 (germline): DFQATT, SNEGSKA (reference sequence). V was clipped by 3 bases and J by 8 bases, with 13 bases between them. The CDR3 has 13 residues. The DNA for the CDR3 is TGCAGTGCTAGCAGGGGTCAGTCCGAAAAACTGTTTTTT. Translating gives CSASRGQSEKLFF.

This clonotype showed up just once. V gene TRBV10-3 combines with J gene TRBJ1-4, with unresolved D. The CDR3 extends over 16 amino acids. The germline V and J ends were trimmed by 3 bases and 0 bases, with 11 bases remaining between them. Germline CDR1 reads ENHRY; CDR2 reads SYGVKD. The chain's CDR3 is CAISDPRFTTNEKLFF. The CDR3 region has the DNA TGTGCCATCAGTGACCCCAGATTTACAACTAATGAAAAACTGTTTTTT.

The chain has TRBV2 and TRBJ2-1, with TRBD2 identical over 8 bases. This CDR3 is 14 amino acids long. Trimming cost V 2 bases and J 8 bases; bases outside gene matches: 5. From germline, CDR1 is SNHLY and CDR2 FYNNEI. The CDR3 bases are TGTGCCAGCAGTGAAACGACTAGCGTGCATGAGCAGTTCTTC. Amino acids: CASSETTSVHEQFF.

This chain joins TRBV10-3 and TRBJ1-2; D unresolved. Trimming stripped 7 bases from V and 11 bases from J, with 14 bases between. CDR1 is ENHRY, CDR2 SYGVKD, per germline. This CDR3 is 11 amino acids long. CDR3 coding DNA: TGTGCCATCACTGACACGGATGTTTACACCTTC. Translating it yields CAITDTDVYTF.

This rearrangement joins TRBV24-1 to TRBJ2-2; D is undetermined. The V end was cut by 4 bases, the J end by 5 bases, with 10 bases between. The CDR3 covers 14 residues. CDR1 and CDR2 from the germline V gene are KGHDR and SFDVKD. The CDR3 nucleotides are TGTGCCACCAGTGACCCAGCTGGAACCGGGGAGCTGTTTTTT. Translating gives CATSDPAGTGELFF.